These T cell receptor beta chains were read from a single sample in a study of beta chain features in type 1 diabetes. The repertoire was sequenced with immunoSEQ multiplex PCR; TCRdb's copy has only in-frame clones and lacks some. The data hold a few hundred thousand clones, with roughly 14% observed a single time. Sequencing used naive CD4+ T cells from blood. The receptors derive from a man aged 30-40 years with type 1 diabetes. The conserved cysteine and the conserved F or W are not part of the CDR3 here. The order of the fields is V gene, CDR3 protein.

TRBV30	AWGASGRSHEQY
TRBV6-6	ASRSGQTLGSYEQY
TRBV5-4	ASSLGPGEDTGELF
TRBV19	ASSPTGSAYGYT
TRBV23-1	ASARRGGGTDTQY
TRBV18	ASSEDSGNTIY
TRBV2	ASNYRGLQETQY
TRBV18	ASSPAERDEQF
TRBV11-2	ASRRLETQY
TRBV27	ASRGTRYNEQF
TRBV7-9	ASSFLDTPYEQY
TRBV15	ATSRDQGTALYEQY
TRBV7-2	ASSLQEGNTEAF
TRBV6-5	ASRDGTAYEQY
TRBV7-2	ASSLDPAGFLYNEQF
TRBV5-1	ASSLGAGAYNEQF
TRBV10-1	ASSEGGQGDTQY
TRBV4-1	ASSQEGGGAF
TRBV30	AWSLPGLASTGELF
TRBV9	ASSVATGLAGDLFYEQY
TRBV6-4	ASSPTSGTYNEQF
TRBV7-2	ASSLRAGEDYEQY
TRBV5-1	ASSATTGPFYEQY
TRBV29-1	STWTSGRGSTEQF
TRBV7-9	ASSLESDSEQF
TRBV15	ATSRASGRGVNEQF
TRBV19	ASNSWDRGYEQY
TRBV2	ASSVADIPTGELF
TRBV7-9	ASSLGTGAVNTEAF
TRBV2	ASKLGTRDTGELF
TRBV5-1	ASSLDRDEAF
TRBV5-4	ASSPSGGAQETQY
TRBV7-9	ASSGWAGENEKLF
TRBV9	ASSDRQGVYTDTQY
TRBV2	ASRYLAGGMDTQY
TRBV29-1	SVEDRASGVLSTGELF
TRBV9	ASSVEQGGLSGYT
TRBV11-1	ASSLGRGRPEAF
TRBV15	ATSRDRGPSSYEQY
TRBV23-1	ASSHRPWTEAF
TRBV5-1	ASSSGQGAPTEAF
TRBV6-5	ASKPNGFTEAF
TRBV19	ASTQGSNTGELF
TRBV14	ASSQVGSSYNSPLH
TRBV2	ASSEGRTSNEKLF
TRBV19	ASSIAASRSNQPQH
TRBV30	AWSMTPLNTEAF
TRBV15	ATSSPKGTGPQETQY
TRBV7-2	ASSPDRGSYEQY